The present entry profiles one T cell receptor (beta chain) with its context. V was pared by 7 bases and J by 0 bases, with 12 bases between. Germline assignment: CDR1 KGHDR and CDR2 SFDVKD. The CDR3 loop spans 15 amino acids. This specimen belongs to a study of T-cell reconstitution after alpha-beta-depleted transplantation in children. Unique molecular identifiers were built into the TCRbeta library. One entry per CDR3 protein results from TCRdb running MiXCR on the PCR reads. The table shows 500,000 or so distinct CDR3 sequences, with 32% occurring only once. The V gene is TRBV24-1, the J gene TRBJ2-1; D gene uncertain. This TCR was recovered from a human donor who donated a stem cell graft to a child with aplastic anemia. The specimen comprised PBMCs from the stem cell graft donor, sampled from the stem cell graft. CDR3 nucleotide sequence: TGTGCCACCAGCCCCCCCGGCACCTCCTACAATGAGCAGTTCTTC. Protein: CATSPPGTSYNEQFF.